This TCR beta chain came from a study of blood T cell repertoires in COVID-19. Whole-study context: Nucleic acid was either cDNA or gDNA, and it came from T cells, B-cell-depleted T cells, or PBMCs.

Per germline, CDR1 KGHSH and CDR2 LQKENI. With 5 bases clipped from V and 2 bases from J, the junction kept 14 bases outside the gene matches. The CDR3 sequence is 19 residues long. As originally analysed: Reference gene primer amplification in the assay estimated nucleated cell counts. TCRdb keeps only in-frame clones here, not all; method: immunoSEQ multiplex PCR. Clone size and the V and J calls come from that table; the DNA yielded D and trimming. The sample has 55,000 to 75,000 clones; more than 60% are singletons. The TCR was taken from a man between 60 and 75 years old with acute or convalescent COVID-19. Sequenced: peripheral blood. J is TRBJ2-3 and V is TRBV18; 12 bases are a match to TRBD2. The CDR3 DNA sequence: TGTGCCAGCTCATCCTCCTCGCTAGCGGGGGGGCCTGTCACAGATACGCAGTATTTT. This translates into CASSSSSLAGGPVTDTQYF. Based on the CDR3 plus reference TRBV18 and TRBJ2-3, the full variable domain is NAGVMQNPRHLVRRRGQEARLRCSPMKGHSHVYWYRQLPEEGLKFMVYLQKENIIDESGMPKERFSAEFPKEGPSILRIQQVVRGDSAAYFCASSSSSLAGGPVTDTQYFGPGTRLTVL.